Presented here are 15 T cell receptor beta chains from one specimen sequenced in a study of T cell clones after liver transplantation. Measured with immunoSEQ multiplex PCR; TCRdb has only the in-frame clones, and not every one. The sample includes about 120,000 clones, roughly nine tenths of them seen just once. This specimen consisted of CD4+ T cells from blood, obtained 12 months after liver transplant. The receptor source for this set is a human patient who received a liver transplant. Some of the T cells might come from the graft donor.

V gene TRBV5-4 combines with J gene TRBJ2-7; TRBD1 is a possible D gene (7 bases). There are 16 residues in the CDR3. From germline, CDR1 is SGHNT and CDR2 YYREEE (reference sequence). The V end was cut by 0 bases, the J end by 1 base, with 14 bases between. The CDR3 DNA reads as TGTGCCAGCAGCTTGGCCGCGGGGACAGCGTCCTACGAGCAGTACTTC. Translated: CASSLAAGTASYEQYF.

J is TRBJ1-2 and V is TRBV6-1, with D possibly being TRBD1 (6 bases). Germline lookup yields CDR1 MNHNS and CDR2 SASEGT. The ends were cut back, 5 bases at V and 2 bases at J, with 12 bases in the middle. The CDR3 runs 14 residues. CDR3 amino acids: CASSRDKWNYGYTF. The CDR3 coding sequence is TGTGCCAGCAGTAGGGACAAGTGGAACTATGGCTACACCTTC.

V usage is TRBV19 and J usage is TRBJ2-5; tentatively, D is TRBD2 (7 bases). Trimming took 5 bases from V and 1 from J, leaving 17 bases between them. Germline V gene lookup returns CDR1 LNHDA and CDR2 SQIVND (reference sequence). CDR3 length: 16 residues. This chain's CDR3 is CASSGGGGRPQETQYF. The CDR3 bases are TGTGCCAGTAGTGGAGGGGGGGGTAGGCCCCAAGAGACCCAGTACTTC. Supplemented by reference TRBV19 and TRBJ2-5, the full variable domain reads DGGITQSPKYLFRKEGQNVTLSCEQNLNHDAMYWYRQDPGQGLRLIYYSQIVNDFQKGDIAEGYSVSREKKESFPLTVTSAQKNPTAFYLCASSGGGGRPQETQYFGPGTRLLVL.

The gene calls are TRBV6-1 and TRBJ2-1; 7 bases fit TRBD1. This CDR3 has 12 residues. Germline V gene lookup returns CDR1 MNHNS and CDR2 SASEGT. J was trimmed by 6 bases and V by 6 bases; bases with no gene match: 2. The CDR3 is CASRRTGNEQFF. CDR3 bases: TGTGCCAGCAGAAGGACAGGCAATGAGCAGTTCTTC.

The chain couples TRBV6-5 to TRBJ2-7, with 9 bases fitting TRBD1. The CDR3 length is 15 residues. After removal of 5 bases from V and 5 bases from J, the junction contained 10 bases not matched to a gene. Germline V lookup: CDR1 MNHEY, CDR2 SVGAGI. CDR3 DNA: TGTGCCAGCAGTGTCCGGGGGACAGGGCTCCACGAGCAGTACTTC. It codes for CASSVRGTGLHEQYF.

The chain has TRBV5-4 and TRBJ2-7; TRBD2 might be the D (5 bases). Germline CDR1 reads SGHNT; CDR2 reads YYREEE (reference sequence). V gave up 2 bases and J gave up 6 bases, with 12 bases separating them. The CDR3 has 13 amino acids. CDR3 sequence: CASSFPGIGEQYF. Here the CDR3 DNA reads TGTGCCAGCAGCTTTCCCGGGATCGGCGAGCAGTACTTC.

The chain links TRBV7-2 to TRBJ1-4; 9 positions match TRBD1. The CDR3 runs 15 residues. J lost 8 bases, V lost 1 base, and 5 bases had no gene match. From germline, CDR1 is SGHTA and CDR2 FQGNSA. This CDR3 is CASSLGDRVGEKLFF. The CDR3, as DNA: TGTGCCAGCAGCTTAGGGGACAGGGTCGGCGAAAAACTGTTTTTT.

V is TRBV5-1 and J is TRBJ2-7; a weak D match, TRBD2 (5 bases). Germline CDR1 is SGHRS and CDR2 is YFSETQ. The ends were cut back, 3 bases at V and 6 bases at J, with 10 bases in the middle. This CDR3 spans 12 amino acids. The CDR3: CASSSGWGEQYF. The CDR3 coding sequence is TGCGCCAGCAGCTCGGGGTGGGGCGAGCAGTACTTC.

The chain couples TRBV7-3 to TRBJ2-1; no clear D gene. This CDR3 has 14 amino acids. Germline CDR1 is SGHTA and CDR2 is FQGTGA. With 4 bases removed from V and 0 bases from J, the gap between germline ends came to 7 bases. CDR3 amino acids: CASSSDFSYNEQFF. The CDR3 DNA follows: TGTGCCAGCAGCTCTGACTTCTCCTACAATGAGCAGTTCTTC.

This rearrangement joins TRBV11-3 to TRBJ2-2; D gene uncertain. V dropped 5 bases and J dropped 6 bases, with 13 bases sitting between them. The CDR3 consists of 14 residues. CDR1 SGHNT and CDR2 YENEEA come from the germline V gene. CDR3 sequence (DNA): TGTGCCAGCAGCCCCAAAGACAATGCCGGGGAGCTGTTTTTT. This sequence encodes CASSPKDNAGELFF.

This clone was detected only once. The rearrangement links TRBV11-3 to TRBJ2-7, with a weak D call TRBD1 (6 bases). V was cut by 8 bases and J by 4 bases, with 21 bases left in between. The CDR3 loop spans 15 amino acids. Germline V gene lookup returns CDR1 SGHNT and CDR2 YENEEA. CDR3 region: CASGPPGHSLYEQYF. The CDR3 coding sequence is TGTGCCAGCGGTCCTCCGGGACACTCCCTTTACGAGCAGTACTTC.

DNA for the CDR3: TGTGCCAGCAGGGCTAGCGGGAGTGGGAATGAGCAGTTCTTC. Amino acids: CASRASGSGNEQFF. The chain is built from TRBV25-1 and TRBJ2-1; TRBD2 matches at 10 bases. V was clipped by 6 bases and J by 7 bases; unmatched bases: 6. The CDR3 has 14 amino acids. Germline V gene data show CDR1 as MGHDK and CDR2 as SYGVNS.

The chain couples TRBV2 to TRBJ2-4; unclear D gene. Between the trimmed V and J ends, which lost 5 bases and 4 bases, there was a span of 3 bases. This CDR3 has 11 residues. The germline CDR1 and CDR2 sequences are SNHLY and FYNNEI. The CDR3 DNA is TGTGCCAGCAGTACAAAAAACATTCAGTACTTC. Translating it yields CASSTKNIQYF.

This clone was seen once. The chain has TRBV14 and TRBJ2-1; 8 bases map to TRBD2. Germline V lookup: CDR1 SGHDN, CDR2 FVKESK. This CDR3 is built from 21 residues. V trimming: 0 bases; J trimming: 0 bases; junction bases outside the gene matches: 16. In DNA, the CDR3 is TGTGCCAGCAGCCAAGAAAGGGGAAGCGGGAGCGCTCCGAACTCCTACAATGAGCAGTTCTTC. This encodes CASSQERGSGSAPNSYNEQFF.

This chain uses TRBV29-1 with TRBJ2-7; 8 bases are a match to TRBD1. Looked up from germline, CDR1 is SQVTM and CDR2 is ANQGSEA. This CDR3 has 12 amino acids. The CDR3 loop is CSALRQGNEQYF. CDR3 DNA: TGCAGTGCCCTTCGACAGGGGAACGAGCAGTACTTC.